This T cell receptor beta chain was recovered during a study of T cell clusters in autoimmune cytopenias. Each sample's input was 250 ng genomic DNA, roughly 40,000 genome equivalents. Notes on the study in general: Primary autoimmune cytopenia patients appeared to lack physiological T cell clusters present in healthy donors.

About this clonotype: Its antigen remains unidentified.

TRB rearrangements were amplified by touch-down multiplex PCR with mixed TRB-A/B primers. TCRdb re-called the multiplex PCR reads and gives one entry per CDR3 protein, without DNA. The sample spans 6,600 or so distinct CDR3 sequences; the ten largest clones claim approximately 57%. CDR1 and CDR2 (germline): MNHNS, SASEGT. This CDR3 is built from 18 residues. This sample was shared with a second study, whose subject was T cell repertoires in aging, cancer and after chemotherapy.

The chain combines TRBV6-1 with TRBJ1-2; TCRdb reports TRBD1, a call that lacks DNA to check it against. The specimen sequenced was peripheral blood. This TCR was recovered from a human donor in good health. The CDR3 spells CASSEAPGLGVGNYGYTF.